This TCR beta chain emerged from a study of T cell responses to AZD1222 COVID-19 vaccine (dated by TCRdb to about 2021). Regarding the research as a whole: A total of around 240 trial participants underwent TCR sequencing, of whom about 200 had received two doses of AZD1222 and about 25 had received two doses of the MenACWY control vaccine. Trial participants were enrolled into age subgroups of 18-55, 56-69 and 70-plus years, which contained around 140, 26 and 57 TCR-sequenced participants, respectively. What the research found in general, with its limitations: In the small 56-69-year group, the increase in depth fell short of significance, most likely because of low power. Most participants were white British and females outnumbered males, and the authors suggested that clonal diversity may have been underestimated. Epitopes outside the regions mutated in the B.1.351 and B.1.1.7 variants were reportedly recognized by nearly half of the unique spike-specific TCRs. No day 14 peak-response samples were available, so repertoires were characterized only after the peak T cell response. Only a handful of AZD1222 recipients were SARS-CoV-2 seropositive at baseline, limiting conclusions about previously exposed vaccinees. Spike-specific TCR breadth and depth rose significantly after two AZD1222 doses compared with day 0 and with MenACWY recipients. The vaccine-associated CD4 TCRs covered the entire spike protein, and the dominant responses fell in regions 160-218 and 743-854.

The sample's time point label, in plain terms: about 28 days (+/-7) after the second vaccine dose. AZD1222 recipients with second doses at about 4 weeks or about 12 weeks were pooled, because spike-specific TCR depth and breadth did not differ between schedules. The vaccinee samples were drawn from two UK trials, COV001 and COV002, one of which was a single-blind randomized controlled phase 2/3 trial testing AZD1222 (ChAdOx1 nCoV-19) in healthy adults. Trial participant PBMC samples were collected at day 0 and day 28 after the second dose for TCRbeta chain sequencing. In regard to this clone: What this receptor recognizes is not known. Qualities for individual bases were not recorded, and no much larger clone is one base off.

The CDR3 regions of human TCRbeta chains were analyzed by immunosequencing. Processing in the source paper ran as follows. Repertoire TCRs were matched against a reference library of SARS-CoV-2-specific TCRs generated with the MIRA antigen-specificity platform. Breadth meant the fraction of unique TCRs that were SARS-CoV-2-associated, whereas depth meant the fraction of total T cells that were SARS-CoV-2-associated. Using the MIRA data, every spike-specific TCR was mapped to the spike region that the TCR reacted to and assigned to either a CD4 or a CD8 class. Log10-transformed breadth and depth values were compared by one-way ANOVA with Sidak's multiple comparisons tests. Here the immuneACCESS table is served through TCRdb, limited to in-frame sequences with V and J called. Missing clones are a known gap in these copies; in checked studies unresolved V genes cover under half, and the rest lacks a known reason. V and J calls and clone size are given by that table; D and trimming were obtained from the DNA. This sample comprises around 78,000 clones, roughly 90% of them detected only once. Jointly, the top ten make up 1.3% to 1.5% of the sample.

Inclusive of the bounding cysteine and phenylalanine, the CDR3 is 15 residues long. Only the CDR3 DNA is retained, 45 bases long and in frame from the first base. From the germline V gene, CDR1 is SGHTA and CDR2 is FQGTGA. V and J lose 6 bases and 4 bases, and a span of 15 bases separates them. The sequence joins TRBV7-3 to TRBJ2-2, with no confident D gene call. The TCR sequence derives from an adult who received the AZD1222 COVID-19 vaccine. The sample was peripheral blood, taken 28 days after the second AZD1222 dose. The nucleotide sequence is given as TGTGCCAGCAGTGTCGGTAGGGTAGCCACCGGGGAGCTGTTTTTT. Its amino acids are CASSVGRVATGELFF.